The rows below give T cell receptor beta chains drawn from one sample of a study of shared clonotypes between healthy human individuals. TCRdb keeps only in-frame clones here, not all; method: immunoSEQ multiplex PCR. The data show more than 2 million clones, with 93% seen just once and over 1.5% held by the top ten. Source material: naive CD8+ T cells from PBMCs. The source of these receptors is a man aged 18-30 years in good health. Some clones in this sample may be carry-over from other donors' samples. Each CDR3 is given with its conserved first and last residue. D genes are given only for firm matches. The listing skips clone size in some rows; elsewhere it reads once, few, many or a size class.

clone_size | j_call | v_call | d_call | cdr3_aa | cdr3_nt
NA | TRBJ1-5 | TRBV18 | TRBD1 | CASSPFRTGDSNQPQHF | TGTGCCAGCTCACCATTCAGGACAGGGGATAGCAATCAGCCCCAGCATTTT
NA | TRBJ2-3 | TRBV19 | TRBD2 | CASSGLGLAVTQYF | TGTGCCAGTAGCGGGTTGGGACTAGCGGTTACGCAGTATTTT
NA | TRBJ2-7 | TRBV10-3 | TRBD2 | CAISDAGTSRSLYEQYF | TGTGCCATCAGTGATGCCGGGACTAGTAGGAGCCTATACGAGCAGTACTTC
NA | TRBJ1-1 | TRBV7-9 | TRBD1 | CASSLTGVDTEAFF | TGTGCCAGCAGCTTAACAGGGGTCGACACTGAAGCTTTCTTT
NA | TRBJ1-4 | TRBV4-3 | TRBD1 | CASSQLTGQGAANEKLFF | TGCGCCAGCAGCCAACTGACGGGACAGGGGGCAGCTAATGAAAAACTGTTTTTT
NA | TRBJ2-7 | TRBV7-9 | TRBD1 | CASSLEGQGINEQYF | TGTGCCAGCAGCTTAGAGGGACAGGGGATTAACGAGCAGTACTTC
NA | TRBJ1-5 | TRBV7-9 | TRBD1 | CASSLVPWGQGKGQPQHF | TGTGCCAGCAGCTTAGTCCCCTGGGGACAGGGGAAGGGGCAGCCCCAGCATTTT
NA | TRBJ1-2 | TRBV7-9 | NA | CASSPGDFRGYTF | TGTGCCAGCAGTCCGGGGGACTTTAGGGGCTACACCTTC
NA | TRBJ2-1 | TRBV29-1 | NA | CSVDRAGDYNEQFF | TGCAGCGTTGATCGGGCAGGGGACTACAATGAGCAGTTCTTC
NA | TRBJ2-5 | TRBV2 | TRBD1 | CASRERDSNQETQYF | TGTGCCAGCAGGGAACGGGACAGCAACCAAGAGACCCAGTACTTC
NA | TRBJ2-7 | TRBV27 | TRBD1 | CASSSRDRDYEQYF | TGTGCCAGCAGTTCCCGGGACAGGGACTACGAGCAGTACTTC
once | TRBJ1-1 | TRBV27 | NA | CASSLSGGAMVETEAFF | TGTGCCAGCAGTTTATCGGGGGGGGCCATGGTCGAGACTGAAGCTTTCTTT
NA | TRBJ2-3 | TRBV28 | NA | CASSHNGADTQYF | TGTGCCAGCTCCCACAACGGAGCAGATACGCAGTATTTT
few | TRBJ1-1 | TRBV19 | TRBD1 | CASSISTGGTEAFF | TGTGCCAGTAGTATATCGACAGGGGGCACTGAAGCTTTCTTT
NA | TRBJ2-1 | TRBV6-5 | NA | CASSYSILGYNEQFF | TGTGCCAGCAGTTACTCGATTTTGGGGTACAATGAGCAGTTCTTC
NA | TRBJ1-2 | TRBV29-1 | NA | CSVVPGRGPYGYTF | TGCAGCGTTGTGCCTGGGAGGGGTCCCTATGGCTACACCTTC
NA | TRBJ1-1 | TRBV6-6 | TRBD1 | CAGRQGGTEAFF | TGTGCCGGACGACAGGGGGGCACTGAAGCTTTCTTT
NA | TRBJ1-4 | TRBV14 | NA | CASSLFRSRLFF | TGTGCCAGCAGCCTTTTCAGATCGCGACTGTTTTTT
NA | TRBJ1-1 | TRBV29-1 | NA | CSVRADNTEAFF | TGCAGCGTTCGGGCGGACAACACTGAAGCTTTCTTT
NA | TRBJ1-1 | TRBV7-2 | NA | CASSHRGFMNTEAFF | TGTGCCAGCAGCCACCGGGGCTTCATGAACACTGAAGCTTTCTTT
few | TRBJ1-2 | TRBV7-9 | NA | CASSLVSGDGYTF | TGTGCCAGCAGCTTAGTTTCAGGGGATGGCTACACCTTC
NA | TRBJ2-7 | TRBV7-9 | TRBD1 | CASSGQGASYEQYF | TGTGCCAGCAGCGGGCAGGGGGCTTCCTACGAGCAGTACTTC
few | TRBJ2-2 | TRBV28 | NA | CASSLTPDTNTGELFF | TGTGCCAGCAGTCTTACTCCGGACACCAACACCGGGGAGCTGTTTTTT
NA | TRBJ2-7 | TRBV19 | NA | CASSGGSSTYEQYF | TGTGCCAGTAGTGGAGGGTCCAGTACCTACGAGCAGTACTTC
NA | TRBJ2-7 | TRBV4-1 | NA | CASSPRGTDYEQYF | TGCGCCAGCAGCCCCCGGGGTACTGACTACGAGCAGTACTTC
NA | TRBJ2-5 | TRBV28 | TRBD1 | CASRSTGDLQETQYF | TGTGCCAGCAGATCCACAGGGGATCTACAAGAGACCCAGTACTTC
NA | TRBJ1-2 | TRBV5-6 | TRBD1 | CASRRTGTSDLYGYTF | TGTGCCAGCAGAAGGACAGGAACATCCGACCTATATGGCTACACCTTC
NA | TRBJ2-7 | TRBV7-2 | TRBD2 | CASSGMTSGSPSASYEQYF | TGTGCCAGCAGCGGTATGACTAGCGGGAGTCCGTCAGCAAGCTACGAGCAGTACTTC
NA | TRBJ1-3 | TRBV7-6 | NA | CASSLGGDTGNTIYF | TGTGCCAGCAGCTTAGGGGGCGACACTGGAAACACCATATATTTT
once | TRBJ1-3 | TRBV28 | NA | CASRAHRDGPLSGNTIYF | TGTGCCAGCAGGGCACACCGGGACGGCCCTCTCTCTGGAAACACCATATATTTT
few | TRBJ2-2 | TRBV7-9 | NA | CASSELGGELFF | TGTGCCAGCAGCGAGCTTGGCGGGGAGCTGTTTTTT
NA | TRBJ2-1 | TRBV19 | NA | CASSMVHGSYNEQFF | TGTGCCAGTAGTATGGTTCACGGCTCCTACAATGAGCAGTTCTTC
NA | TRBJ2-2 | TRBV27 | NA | CASSLYLTAGELFF | TGTGCCAGCAGTTTATACTTAACGGCCGGGGAGCTGTTTTTT
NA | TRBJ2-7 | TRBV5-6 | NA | CASSLPTYEQYF | TGTGCCAGCAGCTTACCGACCTACGAGCAGTACTTC
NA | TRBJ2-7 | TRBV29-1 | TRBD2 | CSVEGAGVSYEQYF | TGCAGCGTTGAAGGCGCGGGAGTCTCCTACGAGCAGTACTTC
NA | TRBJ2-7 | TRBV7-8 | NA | CASSHGGVTYEQYF | TGTGCCAGCAGCCACGGCGGGGTAACCTACGAGCAGTACTTC
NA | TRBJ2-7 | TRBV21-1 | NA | CASRASGMGPYEQYF | TGTGCCAGCAGGGCTAGCGGGATGGGACCCTACGAGCAGTACTTC
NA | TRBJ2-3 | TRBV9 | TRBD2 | CASSVDGPERGADTQYF | TGTGCCAGCAGCGTAGACGGGCCCGAGCGGGGTGCAGATACGCAGTATTTT
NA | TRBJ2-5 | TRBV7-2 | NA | CASSLGFQRLETQYF | TGTGCCAGCAGCTTAGGCTTCCAACGGTTAGAGACCCAGTACTTC
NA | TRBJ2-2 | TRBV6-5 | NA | CASSYSGRETGELFF | TGTGCCAGCAGTTACTCGGGCAGGGAAACCGGGGAGCTGTTTTTT
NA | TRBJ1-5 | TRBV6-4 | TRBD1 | CARTGNQPQHF | TGTGCCAGGACAGGGAATCAGCCCCAGCATTTT
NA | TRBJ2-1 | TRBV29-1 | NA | CSLRGFSYNEQFF | TGCAGCCTGAGGGGCTTCTCCTACAATGAGCAGTTCTTC
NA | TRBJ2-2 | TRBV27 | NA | CASSFFWNTGELFF | TGTGCCAGCAGTTTTTTCTGGAACACCGGGGAGCTGTTTTTT
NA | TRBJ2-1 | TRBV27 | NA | CASSLAPYNEQFF | TGTGCCAGCAGTTTAGCCCCATACAATGAGCAGTTCTTC
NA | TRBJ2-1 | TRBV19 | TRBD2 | CASSVGLAAFGEQFF | TGTGCCAGTAGTGTCGGACTAGCGGCCTTTGGTGAGCAGTTCTTC
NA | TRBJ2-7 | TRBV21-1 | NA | CASSGRRYYEQYF | TGTGCCAGCAGCGGTCGGCGGTACTACGAGCAGTACTTC
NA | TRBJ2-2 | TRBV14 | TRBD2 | CASSQGTSGVGELFF | TGTGCCAGCAGCCAGGGGACTAGCGGAGTCGGGGAGCTGTTTTTT
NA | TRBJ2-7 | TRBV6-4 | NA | CASRTGKSYEQYF | TGTGCCAGCAGAACCGGGAAATCCTACGAGCAGTACTTC
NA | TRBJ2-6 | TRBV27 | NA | CASSQGRISGANVLTF | TGTGCCAGCTCACAAGGGCGGATCTCTGGGGCCAACGTCCTGACTTTC
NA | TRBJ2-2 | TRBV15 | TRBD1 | CATRNARDRVLSTGELFF | TGTGCCACCAGGAACGCCCGGGACAGGGTTTTGAGCACCGGGGAGCTGTTTTTT
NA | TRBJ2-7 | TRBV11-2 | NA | CASSDGLESSYEQYF | TGTGCCAGCAGTGATGGACTGGAGAGCTCCTACGAGCAGTACTTC
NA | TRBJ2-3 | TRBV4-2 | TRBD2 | CASSQDLFAGGPLGDTQYF | TGTGCCAGCAGCCAAGACCTTTTCGCGGGAGGGCCCTTAGGAGATACGCAGTATTTT
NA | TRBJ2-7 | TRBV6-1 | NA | CASSEAQVKFSYEQYF | TGTGCCAGCAGTGAAGCGCAAGTCAAATTCTCCTACGAGCAGTACTTC